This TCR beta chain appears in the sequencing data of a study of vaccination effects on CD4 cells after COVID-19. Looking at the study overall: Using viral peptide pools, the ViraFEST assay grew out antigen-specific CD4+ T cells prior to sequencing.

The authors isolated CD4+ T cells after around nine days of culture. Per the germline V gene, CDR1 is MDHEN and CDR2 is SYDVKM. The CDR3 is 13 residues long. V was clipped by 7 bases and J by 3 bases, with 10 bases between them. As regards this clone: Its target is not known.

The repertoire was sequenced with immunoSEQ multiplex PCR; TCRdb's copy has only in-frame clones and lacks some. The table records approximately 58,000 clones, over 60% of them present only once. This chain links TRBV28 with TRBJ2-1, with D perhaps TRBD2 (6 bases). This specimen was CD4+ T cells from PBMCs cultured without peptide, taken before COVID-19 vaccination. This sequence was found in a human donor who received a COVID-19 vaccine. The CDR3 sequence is CASNLGGYNEQFF. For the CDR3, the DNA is TGTGCCAGCAACCTGGGGGGCTACAATGAGCAGTTCTTC. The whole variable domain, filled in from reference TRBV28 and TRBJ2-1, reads DVKVTQSSRYLVKRTGEKVFLECVQDMDHENMFWYRQDPGLGLRLIYFSYDVKMKEKGDIPEGYSVSREKKERFSLILESASTNQTSMYLCASNLGGYNEQFFGPGTRLTVL.